The 25 T cell receptor beta chains in this list originate from one sample, sequenced in a study of CD8 T cells in Susac syndrome. When the RNA was reverse transcribed, random hexamers were used with an input of 0.5 to 1 ug. TCRdb processed the immunoSEQ multiplex PCR reads anew with MiXCR; each CDR3 protein has one entry. Among about 130,000 distinct CDR3 sequences listed, about 96% were seen once. The source material was CD4+ T cells from PBMCs. These receptors were taken from a human donor in good health.

The J gene is TRBJ2-1, the V gene TRBV19, with TRBD2 matching 7 bases. The CDR3 has 20 amino acids. CDR1 is LNHDA, CDR2 SQIVND, per germline (reference sequence). V shed 4 bases, J shed 9 bases, and the junction held 27 bases outside the gene matches. CDR3 amino acids: CASSTYRGPKPGLPLGEQFF. In DNA, the CDR3 is TGTGCCAGTAGTACTTACCGGGGACCGAAACCGGGACTACCTTTGGGTGAGCAGTTCTTC.

The chain uses TRBV29-1 and TRBJ1-1, with D possibly matching TRBD1 (6 bases). CDR1 and CDR2 from the germline V gene are SQVTM and ANQGSEA. V lost 4 bases and J lost 5, with 17 bases in between. The CDR3 spans 14 residues. The CDR3 region is CSVGAPGTRTEAFF. CDR3 bases: TGCAGCGTTGGAGCACCGGGGACACGGACTGAAGCTTTCTTT.

The J gene is TRBJ2-5, the V gene TRBV6-2 or TRBV6-3; D tentatively fits TRBD1 or TRBD2 (5 bases each). The germline V gene has CDR1 MNHEY and CDR2 SVGEGT. This CDR3 region has 15 residues. V dropped 7 bases and J dropped 1 base, with 16 bases sitting between them. For the CDR3, the DNA is TGTGCCAGCACCAAAGGTGGGGGATTCCAAGAGACCCAGTACTTC. It codes for CASTKGGGFQETQYF.

The gene calls are TRBV5-6 and TRBJ1-2, with D possibly matching TRBD1 (5 bases). V was clipped by 8 bases and J by 4 bases, with 21 bases between them. Per the germline V gene, CDR1 is SGHDT and CDR2 is YYEEEE. The CDR3 sequence is 15 residues long. CDR3 residues: CASDSRLLGGYGYTF. The CDR3 DNA sequence: TGTGCCAGTGACAGCCGCCTCCTTGGGGGCTATGGCTACACCTTC.

The V gene is TRBV28, the J gene TRBJ1-2; TRBD1 matches at 8 bases. In germline, CDR1 is MDHEN, CDR2 SYDVKM. V dropped 6 bases and J dropped 6; count of bases not matched to a gene: 12. The CDR3 length is 15 residues. The CDR3 DNA is TGTGCCAGCAGCCGAGAGAGGACAGGGTGGGATGGCTACACCTTC. It is translated as CASSRERTGWDGYTF.

The V gene is TRBV29-1, the J gene TRBJ1-2; tentatively, D is TRBD1 (5 bases). Trimming removed 6 bases at V and 4 bases at J, with 12 bases between. The CDR3 totals 12 residues. Per the germline V gene, CDR1 is SQVTM and CDR2 is ANQGSEA. CDR3 loop: CSVSEGLYGYTF. The CDR3 coding sequence is TGCAGCGTGTCCGAGGGACTCTATGGCTACACCTTC. Using reference TRBV29-1 and TRBJ1-2 for the parts outside the CDR3, the full variable domain is SAVISQKPSRDICQRGTSLTIQCQVDSQVTMMFWYRQQPGQSLTLIATANQGSEATYESGFVIDKFPISRPNLTFSTLTVSNMSPEDSSIYLCSVSEGLYGYTFGSGTRLTVV.

The chain employs TRBV9 and TRBJ2-2; D gene unclear. This CDR3 is built from 14 residues. Germline V gene data show CDR1 as SGDLS and CDR2 as YYNGEE. Trimming cost V 0 bases and J 0 bases, with 3 bases left between them. In nucleotides, the CDR3 is TGTGCCAGCAGCGTAGTCTCGAACACCGGGGAGCTGTTTTTT. Translating gives CASSVVSNTGELFF. The full variable domain, rest sourced from reference TRBV9 and TRBJ2-2, is DSGVTQTPKHLITATGQRVTLRCSPRSGDLSVYWYQQSLDQGLQFLIQYYNGEERAKGNILERFSAQQFPDLHSELNLSSLELGDSALYFCASSVVSNTGELFFGEGSRLTVL.

V and J are TRBV25-1 and TRBJ2-3; 9 bases agree with TRBD2. In germline, CDR1 is MGHDK, CDR2 SYGVNS. J gave up 6 bases and V 7 bases, and 14 bases lay outside the gene matches. The CDR3 has 16 amino acids. Here the CDR3 DNA reads TGTGCCAGCACTGCGGCGGGAGGGCCCGGGTGGGATACGCAGTATTTT. Translation: CASTAAGGPGWDTQYF.

The chain recombines TRBV3-1 with TRBJ2-7; either TRBD1 or TRBD2 may fit D (5 bases each). V gave up 0 bases and J gave up 4 bases, with 13 bases separating them. The CDR3 runs 15 residues. Germline V gene data show CDR1 as LGHDT and CDR2 as YNNKEL (reference sequence). CDR3 DNA: TGTGCCAGCAGCCAAGATCACCGGGGCGGTTACGAGCAGTACTTC. Residues: CASSQDHRGGYEQYF.

A single count supports this clonotype. CDR3 nucleotide sequence: TGTGCCAGCCAAGTAAGGGGGGTGAACACTGAAGCTTTCTTT. Translated: CASQVRGVNTEAFF. This rearrangement joins TRBV25-1 to TRBJ1-1, with D possibly being TRBD1 (6 bases). In germline, CDR1 is MGHDK, CDR2 SYGVNS. CDR3 size: 14 residues. V was pared by 8 bases and J by 0 bases, with 13 bases between. Full variable domain (remainder filled in from reference TRBV25-1 and TRBJ1-1): EADIYQTPRYLVIGTGKKITLECSQTMGHDKMYWYQQDPGMELHLIHYSYGVNSTEKGDLSSESTVSRIRTEHFPLTLESARPSHTSQYLCASQVRGVNTEAFFGQGTRLTVV.

V is TRBV4-1 and J is TRBJ2-5; D uncertain. The CDR3 contains 14 residues. V was pared by 4 bases and J by 9 bases, with 18 bases between. CDR1 and CDR2 (germline): MGHRA, YSYEKL. CDR3 sequence (DNA): TGCGCCAGCAGCCCGGGCGGCGCTCCCCAGGCCCAGTACTTC. It encodes CASSPGGAPQAQYF.

This chain uses TRBV2 with TRBJ1-5, with D tentatively TRBD1 (6 bases). CDR1 and CDR2 from the germline V gene are SNHLY and FYNNEI. The CDR3 spans 13 residues. V was clipped by 5 bases and J by 2 bases, with 7 bases between them. The CDR3, as DNA: TGTGCCAGCAGTCGACAGGGCAATCAGCCCCAGCATTTT. Residues: CASSRQGNQPQHF. Full variable domain (outside the CDR3, taken from reference TRBV2 and TRBJ1-5): EPEVTQTPSHQVTQMGQEVILRCVPISNHLYFYWYRQILGQKVEFLVSFYNNEISEKSEIFDDQFSVERPDGSNFTLKIRSTKLEDSAMYFCASSRQGNQPQHFGDGTRLSIL.

J is TRBJ2-3 and V is TRBV28, with 8 nucleotides matching TRBD1. V lost 10 bases to trimming and J lost 3 bases; unmatched junction nucleotides: 3. Germline CDR1 reads MDHEN; CDR2 reads SYDVKM. The CDR3 spans 12 residues. Here the CDR3 DNA reads TGTGCCATCCGACAGGGGACAGATACGCAGTATTTT. Translated: CAIRQGTDTQYF.

Written as DNA, the CDR3 is TGTGCCACCGGAGGCTACACCTTC. Its protein is CATGGYTF. The chain joins TRBV6-6 to TRBJ1-2; no definite D call. V shed 10 bases and J shed 8 bases, with 5 bases lying between them. Germline CDR1 and CDR2: MNHNY and SVGAGI (reference sequence). This CDR3 comprises 8 residues.

This CDR3 is CASRTGQGYTGELFF. For the CDR3, the DNA is TGTGCCAGCAGGACGGGACAGGGCTACACCGGGGAGCTGTTTTTT. This chain joins TRBV2 and TRBJ2-2, with 9 bases identical to TRBD1. Unmatched junction bases numbered 5, after V lost 6 bases and J lost 3 bases. The CDR3 is made up of 15 amino acids. The germline V gene has CDR1 SNHLY and CDR2 FYNNEI.

The rearrangement joins TRBV4-2 to TRBJ1-2; 8 bases match TRBD1. Trimming took 4 bases from V and 8 from J; bases not matched to a gene: 3. Germline V gives CDR1 LGHNA, CDR2 YNFKEQ. The CDR3 loop spans 12 amino acids. CDR3 sequence: CASSRTGGGYTF. The CDR3 coding sequence is TGTGCCAGCAGCCGCACAGGGGGAGGCTACACCTTC.

The chain uses TRBV3-1 and TRBJ1-1, with TRBD1 matching over 10 bases. V was clipped by 10 bases and J by 5 bases; unmatched bases: 4. Germline V CDR1 and CDR2: LGHDT, YNNKEL (reference sequence). This CDR3 has 12 amino acids. CDR3 in amino acids: CATGQGETEAFF. In nucleotides, the CDR3 is TGTGCCACTGGACAGGGGGAGACTGAAGCTTTCTTT. The complete variable domain, with remaining parts taken from reference TRBV3-1 and TRBJ1-1, reads DTAVSQTPKYLVTQMGNDKSIKCEQNLGHDTMYWYKQDSKKFLKIMFSYNNKELIINETVPNRFSPKSPDKAHLNLHINSLELGDSAVYFCATGQGETEAFFGQGTRLTVV.

The chain joins TRBV5-1 to TRBJ2-5; 11 bases line up with TRBD2. The CDR3 length is 18 residues. In germline, CDR1 is SGHRS, CDR2 YFSETQ. V lost 7 bases to trimming and J lost 5 bases; unmatched junction nucleotides: 19. In DNA, the CDR3 is TGCGCCAGCCGACCGGGACTAGCGGCCGGGAGCGGGAGGGAGACCCAGTACTTC. Translated: CASRPGLAAGSGRETQYF.

This chain's CDR3 is CATSRWTGNEAFF. For the CDR3, the DNA is TGTGCCACCAGCAGGTGGACAGGGAATGAAGCTTTCTTT. This chain joins TRBV15 and TRBJ1-1; 8 nucleotides line up with TRBD1. Germline CDR1 is LNHNV and CDR2 is YYDKDF (reference sequence). The CDR3 loop spans 13 amino acids. The trim removed 3 bases at V and 7 bases at J, leaving 4 bases unmatched.

Here the CDR3 DNA reads TGTGCCAGCAGCTTATGGGGGACCGACACTGAAGCTTTCTTT. This sequence encodes CASSLWGTDTEAFF. The V call is TRBV7-9, the J call TRBJ1-1, with D possibly being TRBD1 (5 bases). This CDR3 region has 14 residues. The germline V gene has CDR1 SEHNR and CDR2 FQNEAQ (reference sequence). V lost 2 bases, J lost 3 bases, and 10 bases lay in between.

In DNA, the CDR3 is TGTGCCAGTAGTAAGGAGGTAAAGGATGGCTACACCTTC. Residues: CASSKEVKDGYTF. The rearrangement links TRBV19 to TRBJ1-2; D uncertain. CDR3 size: 13 residues. Germline V lookup: CDR1 LNHDA, CDR2 SQIVND (reference sequence). V lost 4 bases, J lost 6 bases, and 12 bases lay in between.

For the CDR3, the DNA is TGCAGTGCCCCGAAGGGAGAGACCCAGTACTTC. This codes for CSAPKGETQYF. The genes are TRBV20-1 and TRBJ2-5; D call uncertain. Germline CDR1 reads DFQATT; CDR2 reads SNEGSKA (reference sequence). Trimming shortened V by 6 bases and J by 4 bases, and 9 bases separated the two germline ends. The CDR3 length is 11 residues.

This clonotype appeared once. The chain has TRBV7-9 and TRBJ2-6; tentatively, D is TRBD1 (6 bases). Trimming cost V 8 bases and J 0 bases, with 14 bases left between them. Germline lookup yields CDR1 SEHNR and CDR2 FQNEAQ (reference sequence). The CDR3 sequence is 16 residues long. The CDR3 nucleotides read TGTGCCAGCGTCACAACAGGGCCCTCTGGGGCCAACGTCCTGACTTTC. Its translation is CASVTTGPSGANVLTF.

The chain uses TRBV5-1 and TRBJ1-1; D perhaps matches TRBD1 (5 bases). V lost 3 bases, J lost 1 base, and 13 bases lay in between. In germline, CDR1 is SGHRS, CDR2 YFSETQ. The CDR3 sequence is 15 residues long. The CDR3 loop is CASSWMTARNTEAFF. The CDR3 DNA is TGCGCCAGCAGCTGGATGACAGCGAGGAACACTGAAGCTTTCTTT.

This sequence joins TRBV20-1 and TRBJ2-7, with TRBD2 matching 7 bases. Germline V gene data show CDR1 as DFQATT and CDR2 as SNEGSKA (reference sequence). The CDR3 has 16 amino acids. Trimming took 3 bases from V and 2 from J; bases not matched to a gene: 13. This CDR3 is CSASETSFWWPYEQYF. In nucleotides, the CDR3 is TGCAGTGCTAGTGAGACTAGCTTTTGGTGGCCCTACGAGCAGTACTTC.